This T cell receptor beta chain was observed in a study of blood T cells in healthy people across ages. Whole-study results and caveats: Estimates of total diversity, which came from one million sequenced T cells, were considered to be underestimates.

V shed 5 bases and J 7 bases; nucleotides not matched to a gene: 3. CDR3 length: 13 residues. The V gene's germline CDR1 is KGHSH and CDR2 LQKENI. Worth noting for this clonotype: Its specificity is unknown.

A J-beta primer mix and a sample-barcoded 5' primer were used in a second PCR of about 7 to 12 cycles. TCRdb processed the 5' RACE reads anew with MiXCR; each CDR3 protein has one entry. The sample has approximately 770,000 distinct CDR3 sequences; over 45% are singletons. Sequenced input: blood. This chain joins TRBV18 and TRBJ1-4, with 8 bases aligning to TRBD1. This clonotype was sampled from a man aged 25-40 years in good health. CDR3 loop: CASSADRAEKLFF. The CDR3 region has the DNA TGTGCCAGCTCAGCGGACAGGGCTGAAAAACTGTTTTTT.